This paragraph reports one T cell receptor (beta chain). Per the study methods: Reference gene primer amplification yielded estimated nucleated cell counts. The assay was immunoSEQ multiplex PCR, and TCRdb's table has in-frame clones only and misses some. V and J calls and clone size are those listed in that table; D and trimming were worked out from the DNA. This sample has about 220,000 clones, with around 90% found just once. This record belongs to a study of blood T cell repertoires in COVID-19. Participant reports of clinical history set cohort assignment. V was trimmed by 8 bases and J by 2 bases, leaving 19 bases between them. The CDR3 spans 15 residues. Germline assignment: CDR1 SNHLY and CDR2 FYNNEI.

The V call is TRBV2, the J call TRBJ2-7; the D gene is possibly TRBD1 (6 bases). The clonotype comes from a woman between 25 and 40 years old who had recovered from COVID-19. The sequenced material came from PBMCs or T cells enriched from blood (not recorded which). The CDR3 sequence: CASSEGWGPAYEQYF. CDR3 coding DNA: TGTGCCAGCTCCGAGGGATGGGGGCCAGCCTACGAGCAGTACTTC.